The clone carrying this T cell receptor beta chain showed up just a few times. This CDR3 is 14 amino acids long. V gave up 3 bases and J gave up 5 bases; unmatched junction bases: 7. Germline V gene sequence: CDR1 SEHNR, CDR2 FQNEAQ (reference sequence). TCRdb reanalysed the RT-PCR reads using MiXCR and keeps one entry per CDR3 protein. The sample lists fewer than 800,000 distinct CDR3 sequences, 14% seen once, with about 3.6% in the top ten. The clonotype comes from a female donor in good health, serving as a healthy control. Sequenced input: memory CD4+ T cells from blood. V is TRBV7-9 and J is TRBJ2-7; 7 positions match TRBD2. The DNA of the CDR3 is TGTGCCAGCAGCTTCGATGGCGGGAGCGACGAGCAGTACTTC. It specifies CASSFDGGSDEQYF.